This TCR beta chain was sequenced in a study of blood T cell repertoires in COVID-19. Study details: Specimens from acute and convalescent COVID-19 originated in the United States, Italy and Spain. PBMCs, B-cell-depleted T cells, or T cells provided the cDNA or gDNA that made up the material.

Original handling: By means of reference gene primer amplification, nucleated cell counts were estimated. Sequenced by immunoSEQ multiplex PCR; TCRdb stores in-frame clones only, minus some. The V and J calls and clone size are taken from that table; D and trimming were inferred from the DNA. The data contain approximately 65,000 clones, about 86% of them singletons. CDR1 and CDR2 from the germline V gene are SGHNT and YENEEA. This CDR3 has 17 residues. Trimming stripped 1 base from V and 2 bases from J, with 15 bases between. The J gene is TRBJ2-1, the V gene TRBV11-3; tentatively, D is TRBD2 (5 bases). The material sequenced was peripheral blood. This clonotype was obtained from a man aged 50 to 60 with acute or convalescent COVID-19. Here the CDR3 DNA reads TGTGCCAGCAGCTTAGCTCTGCGGGTGGTGACCTACAATGAGCAGTTCTTC. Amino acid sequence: CASSLALRVVTYNEQFF.